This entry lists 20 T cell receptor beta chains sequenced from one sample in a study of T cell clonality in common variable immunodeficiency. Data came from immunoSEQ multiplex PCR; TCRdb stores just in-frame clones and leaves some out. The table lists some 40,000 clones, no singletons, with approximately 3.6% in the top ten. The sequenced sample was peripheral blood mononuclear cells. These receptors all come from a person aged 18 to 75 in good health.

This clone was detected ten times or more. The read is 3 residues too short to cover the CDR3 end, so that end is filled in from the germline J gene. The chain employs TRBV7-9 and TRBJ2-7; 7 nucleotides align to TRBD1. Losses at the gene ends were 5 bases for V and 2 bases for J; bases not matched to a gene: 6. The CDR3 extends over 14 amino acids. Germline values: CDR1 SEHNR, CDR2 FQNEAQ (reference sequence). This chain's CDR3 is CASSPGTAPYEQYF. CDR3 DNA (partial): TGTGCCAGCAGCCCTGGGACAGCTCCCTACGAG.

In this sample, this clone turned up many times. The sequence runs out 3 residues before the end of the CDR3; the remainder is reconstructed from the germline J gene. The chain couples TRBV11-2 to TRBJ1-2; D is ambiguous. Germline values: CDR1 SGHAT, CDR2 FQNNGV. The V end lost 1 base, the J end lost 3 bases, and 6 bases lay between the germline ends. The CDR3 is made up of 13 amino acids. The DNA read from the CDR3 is TGTGCCAGCAGCTTAGCTCTAGACTATGGC. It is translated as CASSLALDYG. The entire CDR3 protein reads CASSLALDYGYTF.

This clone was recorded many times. CDR3 bases read: TGTGCCAGCTCACCAACCCAGGGGAGCCAAGAGACC. Encoded protein: CASSPTQGSQET. The full CDR3 protein reads CASSPTQGSQETQYF. The chain uses TRBV18 and TRBJ2-5, with a weak D call TRBD1 (6 bases). The observed sequence ends 3 residues before the CDR3 terminus, with the missing tail filled in from the germline J gene. Per the germline V gene, CDR1 is KGHSH and CDR2 is LQKENI. The CDR3 extends over 15 amino acids. V was shortened by 2 bases and J by 1 base, with 11 bases between the two germline ends.

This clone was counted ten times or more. CDR3 DNA (partial): TGTGCCAGCAGCTTATGGGTAGCGGGGGACAATGAG. This codes for CASSLWVAGDNE. From start to end, the CDR3 is CASSLWVAGDNEQFF. The chain recombines TRBV7-2 with TRBJ2-1; 9 bases map to TRBD2. Read coverage stops 3 residues before the CDR3 terminus; the germline J gene supplies the remainder. CDR3 length: 15 residues. The germline V gene has CDR1 SGHTA and CDR2 FQGNSA. V was clipped by 2 bases and J by 5 bases; unmatched bases: 4.

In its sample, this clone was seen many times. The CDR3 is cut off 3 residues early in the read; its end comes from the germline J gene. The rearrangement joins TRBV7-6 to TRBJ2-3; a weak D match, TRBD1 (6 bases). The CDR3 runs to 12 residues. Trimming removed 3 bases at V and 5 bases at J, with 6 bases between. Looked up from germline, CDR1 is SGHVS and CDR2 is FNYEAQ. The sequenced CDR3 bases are TGTGCCAGCAGCTTGACAGGAGATACG. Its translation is CASSLTGDT. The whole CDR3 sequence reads CASSLTGDTQYF.

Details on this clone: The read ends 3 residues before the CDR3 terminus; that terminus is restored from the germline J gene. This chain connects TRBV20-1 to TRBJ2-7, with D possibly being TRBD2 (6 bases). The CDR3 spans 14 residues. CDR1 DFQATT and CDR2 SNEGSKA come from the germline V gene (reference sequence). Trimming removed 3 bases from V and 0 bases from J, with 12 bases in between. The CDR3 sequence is CSASHGGNSYEQYF. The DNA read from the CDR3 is TGCAGTGCTAGTCATGGGGGGAACTCCTACGAG.

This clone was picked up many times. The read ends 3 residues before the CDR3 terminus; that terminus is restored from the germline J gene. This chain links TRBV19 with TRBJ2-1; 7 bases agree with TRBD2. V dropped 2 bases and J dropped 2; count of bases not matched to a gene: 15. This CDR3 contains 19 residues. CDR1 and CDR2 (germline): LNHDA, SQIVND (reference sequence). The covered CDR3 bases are TGTGCCAGTAGTATAAAAGGGTACTCTAGCGGCACAACCTACAATGAG. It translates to CASSIKGYSSGTTYNE. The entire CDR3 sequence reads CASSIKGYSSGTTYNEQFF.

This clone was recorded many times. The CDR3 reads CASIRTSGNTGELFF. CDR3 bases read: TGTGCCAGTATTAGGACTAGCGGTAACACCGGGGAG. The rearrangement links TRBV19 to TRBJ2-2; 10 bases are a match to TRBD2. The read halts 3 residues ahead of the CDR3 end, with the missing end drawn from the germline J gene. This CDR3 spans 15 amino acids. Looked up from germline, CDR1 is LNHDA and CDR2 is SQIVND (reference sequence). The ends lost 7 bases at V and 2 bases at J; junction bases unmatched: 4.

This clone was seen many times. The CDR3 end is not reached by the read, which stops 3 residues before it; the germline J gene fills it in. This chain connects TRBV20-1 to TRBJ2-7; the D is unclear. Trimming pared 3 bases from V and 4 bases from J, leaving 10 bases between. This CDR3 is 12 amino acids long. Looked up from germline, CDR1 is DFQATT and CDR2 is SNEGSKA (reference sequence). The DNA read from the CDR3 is TGCAGTGCTAGCCTACGCGGATACGAG. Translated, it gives CSASLRGYE. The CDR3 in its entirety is CSASLRGYEQYF.

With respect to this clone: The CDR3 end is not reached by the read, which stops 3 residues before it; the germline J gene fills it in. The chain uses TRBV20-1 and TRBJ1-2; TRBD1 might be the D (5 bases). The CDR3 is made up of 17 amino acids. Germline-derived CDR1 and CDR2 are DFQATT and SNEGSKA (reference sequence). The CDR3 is CSARAGTSGGAGETYTF. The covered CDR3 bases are TGCAGTGCTAGAGCCGGGACTAGCGGTGGGGCAGGAGAGACC.

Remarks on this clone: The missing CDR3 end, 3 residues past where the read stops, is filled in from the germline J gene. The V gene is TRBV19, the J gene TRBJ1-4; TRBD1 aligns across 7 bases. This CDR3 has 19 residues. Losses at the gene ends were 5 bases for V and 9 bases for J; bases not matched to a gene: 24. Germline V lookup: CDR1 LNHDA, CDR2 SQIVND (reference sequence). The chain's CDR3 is CASSRIAGTADQLMQKLFF. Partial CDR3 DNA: TGTGCCAGTAGTCGAATAGCCGGGACAGCAGATCAACTAATGCAAAAA.

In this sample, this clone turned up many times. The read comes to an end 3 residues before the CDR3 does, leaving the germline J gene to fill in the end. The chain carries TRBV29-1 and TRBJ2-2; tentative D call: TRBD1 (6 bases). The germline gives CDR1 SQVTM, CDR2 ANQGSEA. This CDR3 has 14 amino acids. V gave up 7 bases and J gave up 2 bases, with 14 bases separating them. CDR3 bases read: TGCAGCGCTATACCGACAGGCAACACCGGGGAG. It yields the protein CSAIPTGNTGE. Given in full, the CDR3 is CSAIPTGNTGELFF.

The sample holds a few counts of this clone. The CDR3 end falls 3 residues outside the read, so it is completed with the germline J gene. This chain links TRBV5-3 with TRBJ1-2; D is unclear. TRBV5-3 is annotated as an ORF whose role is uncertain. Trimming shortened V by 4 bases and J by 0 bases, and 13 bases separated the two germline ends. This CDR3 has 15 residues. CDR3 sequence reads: CARSGLHQANYGYTF. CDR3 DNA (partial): TGTGCCAGAAGCGGACTACACCAGGCTAACTATGGC.

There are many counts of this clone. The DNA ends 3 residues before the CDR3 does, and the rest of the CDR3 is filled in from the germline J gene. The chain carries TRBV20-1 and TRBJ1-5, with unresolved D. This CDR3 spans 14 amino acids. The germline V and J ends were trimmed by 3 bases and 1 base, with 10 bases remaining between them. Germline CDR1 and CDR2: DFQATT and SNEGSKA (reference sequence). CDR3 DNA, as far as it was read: TGCAGTGCTAGTAGCGAAATCAGCAATCAGCCC. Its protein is CSASSEISNQP. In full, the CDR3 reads CSASSEISNQPQHF.

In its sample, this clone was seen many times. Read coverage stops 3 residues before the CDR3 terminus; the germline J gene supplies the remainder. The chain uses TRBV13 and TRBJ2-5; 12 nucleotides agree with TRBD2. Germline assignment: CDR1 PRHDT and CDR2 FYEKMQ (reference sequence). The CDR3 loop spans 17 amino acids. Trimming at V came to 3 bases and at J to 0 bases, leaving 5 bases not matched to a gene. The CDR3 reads CASSFRLAGGYQETQYF. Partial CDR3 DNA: TGTGCCAGCAGCTTTCGTCTAGCGGGGGGGTACCAAGAGACC.

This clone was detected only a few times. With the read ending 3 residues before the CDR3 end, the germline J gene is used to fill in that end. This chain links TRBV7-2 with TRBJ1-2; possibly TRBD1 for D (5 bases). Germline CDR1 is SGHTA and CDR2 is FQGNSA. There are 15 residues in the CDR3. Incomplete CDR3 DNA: TGTGCCAGCAGCTTAGCTAGCGGGACCTACAATGAC. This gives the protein CASSLASGTYND. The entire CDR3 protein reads CASSLASGTYNDYTF.

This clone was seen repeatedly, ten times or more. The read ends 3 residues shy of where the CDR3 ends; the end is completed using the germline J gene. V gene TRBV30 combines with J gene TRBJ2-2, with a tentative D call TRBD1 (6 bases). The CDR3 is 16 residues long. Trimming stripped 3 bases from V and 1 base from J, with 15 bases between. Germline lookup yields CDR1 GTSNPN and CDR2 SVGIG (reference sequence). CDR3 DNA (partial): TGTGCCTGGAGCCCCTGGACAGCTCAGAACACCGGGGAG. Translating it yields CAWSPWTAQNTGE. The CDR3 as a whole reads CAWSPWTAQNTGELFF. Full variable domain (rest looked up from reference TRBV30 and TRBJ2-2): SQTIHQWPATLVQPVGSPLSLECTVEGTSNPNLYWYRQAAGRGLQLLFYSVGIGQISSEVPQNLSASRPQDRQFILSSKKLLLSDSGFYLCAWSPWTAQNTGELFFGEGSRLTVL.

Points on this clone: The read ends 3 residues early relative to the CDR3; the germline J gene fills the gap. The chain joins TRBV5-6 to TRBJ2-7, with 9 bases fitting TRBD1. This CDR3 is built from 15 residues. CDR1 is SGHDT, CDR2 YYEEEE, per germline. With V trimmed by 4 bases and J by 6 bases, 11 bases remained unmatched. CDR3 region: CASSHTGTGLIEQYF. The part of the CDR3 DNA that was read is TGTGCCAGCAGCCATACCGGGACAGGGCTTATCGAG.

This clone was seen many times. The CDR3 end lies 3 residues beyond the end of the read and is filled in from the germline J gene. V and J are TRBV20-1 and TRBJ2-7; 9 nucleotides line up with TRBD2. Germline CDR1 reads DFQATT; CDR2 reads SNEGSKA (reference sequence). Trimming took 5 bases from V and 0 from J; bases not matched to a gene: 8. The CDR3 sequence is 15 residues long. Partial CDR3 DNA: TGCAGTGCTCTAACCGGGACTAGCAACTCCTACGAG. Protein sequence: CSALTGTSNSYE. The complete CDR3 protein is CSALTGTSNSYEQYF.

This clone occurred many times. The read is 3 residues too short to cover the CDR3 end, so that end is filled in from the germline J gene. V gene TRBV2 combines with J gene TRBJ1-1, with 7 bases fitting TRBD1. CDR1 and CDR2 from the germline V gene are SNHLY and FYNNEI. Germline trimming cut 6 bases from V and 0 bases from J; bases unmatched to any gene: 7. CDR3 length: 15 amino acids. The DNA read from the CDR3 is TGTGCCAGCAGGAAGACAGGGACCCTGAACACTGAA. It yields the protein CASRKTGTLNTE. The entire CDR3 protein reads CASRKTGTLNTEAFF.